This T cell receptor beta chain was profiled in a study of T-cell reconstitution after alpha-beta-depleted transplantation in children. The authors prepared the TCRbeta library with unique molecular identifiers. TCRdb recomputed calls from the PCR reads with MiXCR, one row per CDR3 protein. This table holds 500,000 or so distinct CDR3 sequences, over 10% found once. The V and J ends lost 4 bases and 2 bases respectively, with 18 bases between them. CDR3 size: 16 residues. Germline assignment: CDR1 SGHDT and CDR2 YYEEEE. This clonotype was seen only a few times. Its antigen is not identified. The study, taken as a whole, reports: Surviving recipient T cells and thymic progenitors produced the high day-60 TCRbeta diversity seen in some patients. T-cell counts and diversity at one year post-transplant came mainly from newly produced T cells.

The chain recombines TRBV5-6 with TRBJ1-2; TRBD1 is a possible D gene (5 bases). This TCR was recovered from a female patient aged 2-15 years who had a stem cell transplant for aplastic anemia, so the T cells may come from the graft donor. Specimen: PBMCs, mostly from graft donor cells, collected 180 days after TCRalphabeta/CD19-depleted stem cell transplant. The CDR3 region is CASSPRVETVNYGYTF. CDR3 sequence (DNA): TGTGCCAGCAGCCCAAGGGTAGAGACAGTCAACTATGGCTACACCTTC.